The 18 T cell receptor beta chains reported below all come from one sample, sequenced in a study of blood T cell repertoires in COVID-19. The protocol was immunoSEQ multiplex PCR, while the TCRdb copy is restricted to in-frame clones and leaves out a portion. The data contain about 220,000 clones, less than 85% of them seen just once; the ten biggest clones take up 3.5% to 4%. The sample taken for sequencing was peripheral blood. Receptors originate from a woman of 80 years or more with acute or convalescent COVID-19.

This clone has a handful of counts. CDR3 sequence (DNA): TGTGCCAGTAGTACGAGGACTAGCGGGGTAGCCTACAATGAGCAGTTCTTC. Amino acid sequence: CASSTRTSGVAYNEQFF. The rearrangement uses TRBV19 and TRBJ2-1; 12 bases align to TRBD2. J gave up 2 bases and V 4 bases, and 6 bases lay outside the gene matches. Germline V gives CDR1 LNHDA, CDR2 SQIVND (reference sequence). The CDR3 runs to 17 residues.

The CDR3 loop reads CAISPWTGSTEAFF. CDR3 nucleotides: TGTGCCATCAGTCCCTGGACAGGGAGTACTGAAGCTTTCTTT. The V gene is TRBV10-3, the J gene TRBJ1-1, with 8 nucleotides matching TRBD1. The junction had 7 bases not matched to a gene; V was cut back by 5 bases and J by 5 bases. CDR1 is ENHRY and CDR2 is SYGVKD in the germline V gene. This CDR3 comprises 14 residues.

The chain carries TRBV2 and TRBJ2-1; TRBD2 aligns across 7 bases. Germline lookup yields CDR1 SNHLY and CDR2 FYNNEI. Trimming at V came to 4 bases and at J to 7 bases, leaving 10 bases not matched to a gene. The CDR3 is made up of 15 amino acids. CDR3 in DNA: TGTGCCAGCAGTGGCGGGGGAAGGGGTGGGAATGAGCAGTTCTTC. Amino acids: CASSGGGRGGNEQFF. Full variable domain (outside the CDR3, taken from reference TRBV2 and TRBJ2-1): EPEVTQTPSHQVTQMGQEVILRCVPISNHLYFYWYRQILGQKVEFLVSFYNNEISEKSEIFDDQFSVERPDGSNFTLKIRSTKLEDSAMYFCASSGGGRGGNEQFFGPGTRLTVL.

The rearrangement links TRBV4-3 to TRBJ1-6; 7 bases match TRBD1. In germline, CDR1 is LGHNA, CDR2 YSLEER. V lost 2 bases and J lost 8; bases outside the gene matches: 24. The CDR3 extends over 21 amino acids. CDR3 protein: CASSQRPQFDREIVRDSPLHF. DNA for the CDR3: TGCGCCAGCAGCCAACGGCCCCAATTTGACAGGGAGATTGTCAGGGATTCACCCCTCCACTTT.

The V call is TRBV5-1, the J call TRBJ1-2; D is ambiguous. The germline V gene encodes CDR1 SGHRS and CDR2 YFSETQ. This CDR3 has 15 amino acids. V shed 1 base and J shed 7 bases, with 17 bases lying between them. DNA for the CDR3: TGCGCCAGCAGCTTGTCATTAACACCGGAGACTGGCTACACCTTC. Its protein product is CASSLSLTPETGYTF.

V and J are TRBV5-4 and TRBJ2-3, with 10 bases identical to TRBD2. Per germline, CDR1 SGHNT and CDR2 YYREEE (reference sequence). J was trimmed by 1 base and V by 2 bases; bases with no gene match: 7. The CDR3 totals 17 residues. Written as DNA, the CDR3 is TGTGCCAGCAGCTTCCCCCTAGCGGGGGCGGGCACAGATACGCAGTATTTT. Its protein product is CASSFPLAGAGTDTQYF.

The gene calls are TRBV2 and TRBJ1-1, with 7 bases identical to TRBD1. The CDR3 has 14 amino acids. The trim removed 8 bases at V and 2 bases at J, leaving 8 bases unmatched. Germline V lookup: CDR1 SNHLY, CDR2 FYNNEI. CDR3 sequence reads: CASSRGQINTEAFF. The CDR3 DNA sequence: TGTGCCAGCTCGCGGGGACAGATAAACACTGAAGCTTTCTTT.

This clone was recorded once. This chain links TRBV3-1 (or the pseudogene TRBV3-2) with TRBJ1-5; 9 bases align to TRBD1. This CDR3 has 15 amino acids. The germline CDR1 and CDR2 sequences are LGHDT and YNNKEL (reference sequence). J lost 6 bases, V lost 1 base, and 4 bases had no gene match. This CDR3 is CASSQGDRVGQPQHF. DNA of the CDR3: TGTGCCAGCAGCCAAGGGGACAGGGTGGGTCAGCCCCAGCATTTT.

The chain combines TRBV18 with TRBJ1-2; 12 bases agree with TRBD1. Unmatched junction bases numbered 4, after V lost 3 bases and J lost 5 bases. The germline V gene has CDR1 KGHSH and CDR2 LQKENI. The CDR3 covers 15 residues. This chain's CDR3 is CASSPGTGGKYGYTF. The CDR3 DNA sequence: TGTGCCAGCTCACCTGGGACAGGGGGCAAATATGGCTACACCTTC.

This clone was observed a few times. The CDR3 DNA reads as TGTGCCAGCAGTCAGGACAGTAGCACAGATACGCAGTATTTT. This encodes CASSQDSSTDTQYF. The rearrangement uses TRBV6-4 and TRBJ2-3; D possibly corresponds to TRBD1 (6 bases). V was pared by 5 bases and J by 0 bases, with 9 bases between. Germline lookup yields CDR1 MRHNA and CDR2 SNTAGT. The CDR3 has 14 amino acids.

This clone is a singleton in its sample. The rearrangement joins TRBV7-2 to TRBJ1-3; 8 bases map to TRBD1. V trimming: 2 bases; J trimming: 4 bases; junction bases outside the gene matches: 10. CDR3 length: 17 amino acids. Per germline, CDR1 SGHTA and CDR2 FQGNSA. The CDR3 loop reads CASSLRTGSHYGNTIYF. The DNA of the CDR3 is TGTGCCAGCAGCTTACGGACAGGGAGCCATTACGGAAACACCATATATTTT.

The CDR3 DNA follows: TGTGCCACCAGCAGAGCAGGCAGAACCCCTGGGGCCAACGTCCTGACTTTC. Translated: CATSRAGRTPGANVLTF. This rearrangement joins TRBV15 to TRBJ2-6; unclear D gene. Germline V gene data show CDR1 as LNHNV and CDR2 as YYDKDF (reference sequence). V was shortened by 1 base and J by 2 bases, with 12 bases between the two germline ends. The CDR3 totals 17 residues.

This chain connects TRBV27 to TRBJ1-6; 7 nucleotides agree with TRBD1. In germline, CDR1 is MNHEY, CDR2 SMNVEV (reference sequence). The CDR3 is 13 residues long. After removal of 8 bases from V and 5 bases from J, the junction contained 3 bases not matched to a gene. The chain's CDR3 is CASSDRDNSPLHF. The CDR3 DNA follows: TGTGCCAGCTCCGACAGGGATAATTCACCCCTCCACTTT.

The chain uses TRBV12-5 and TRBJ2-7, with 10 positions matching TRBD2. Germline CDR1 LGHNT, CDR2 FRNRAP. Trimming cost V 2 bases and J 1 base; bases outside gene matches: 5. The CDR3 consists of 16 residues. The CDR3 is CASGLPASGGSYEQYF. DNA for the CDR3: TGTGCTAGTGGTTTGCCCGCTAGCGGGGGATCCTACGAGCAGTACTTC. The full variable domain, with the rest looked up from reference TRBV12-5 and TRBJ2-7, is DARVTQTPRHKVTEMGQEVTMRCQPILGHNTVFWYRQTMMQGLELLAYFRNRAPLDDSGMPKDRFSAEMPDATLATLKIQPSEPRDSAVYFCASGLPASGGSYEQYFGPGTRLTVT.

The J gene is TRBJ2-5, the V gene TRBV29-1, with unresolved D. This CDR3 region has 12 residues. Trimming stripped 0 bases from V and 4 bases from J, with 6 bases between. Per the germline V gene, CDR1 is SQVTM and CDR2 is ANQGSEA. CDR3 DNA: TGCAGCGTTGAAGAAAGCTTAGAGACCCAGTACTTC. Protein product: CSVEESLETQYF. The whole variable domain, filled in from reference TRBV29-1 and TRBJ2-5, reads SAVISQKPSRDICQRGTSLTIQCQVDSQVTMMFWYRQQPGQSLTLIATANQGSEATYESGFVIDKFPISRPNLTFSTLTVSNMSPEDSSIYLCSVEESLETQYFGPGTRLLVL.

The chain is built from TRBV28 and TRBJ2-1; 9 bases fit TRBD2. V gave up 6 bases and J gave up 6 bases; unmatched junction bases: 3. In germline, CDR1 is MDHEN, CDR2 SYDVKM. The CDR3 is 13 amino acids. CDR3 coding DNA: TGTGCCAGCAGGACTAGCGGACTCAATGAGCAGTTCTTC. Encoded protein: CASRTSGLNEQFF.

The V call is TRBV19, the J call TRBJ2-1; 11 bases fit TRBD1. The ends lost 5 bases at V and 8 bases at J; junction bases unmatched: 11. Germline V CDR1 and CDR2: LNHDA, SQIVND (reference sequence). This CDR3 comprises 16 residues. The chain's CDR3 is CASSDHRDRGKDEQFF. The CDR3 coding sequence is TGTGCCAGTAGTGACCACCGGGACAGGGGGAAGGATGAGCAGTTCTTC.

This rearrangement joins TRBV6-1 to TRBJ1-5; D remains unclear. Trimming stripped 3 bases from V and 5 bases from J, with 8 bases between. The CDR3 consists of 13 residues. Germline-derived CDR1 and CDR2 are MNHNS and SASEGT. CDR3 amino acids: CASSDPLDQPQHF. The CDR3 bases are TGTGCCAGCAGTGACCCCTTAGATCAGCCCCAGCATTTT.